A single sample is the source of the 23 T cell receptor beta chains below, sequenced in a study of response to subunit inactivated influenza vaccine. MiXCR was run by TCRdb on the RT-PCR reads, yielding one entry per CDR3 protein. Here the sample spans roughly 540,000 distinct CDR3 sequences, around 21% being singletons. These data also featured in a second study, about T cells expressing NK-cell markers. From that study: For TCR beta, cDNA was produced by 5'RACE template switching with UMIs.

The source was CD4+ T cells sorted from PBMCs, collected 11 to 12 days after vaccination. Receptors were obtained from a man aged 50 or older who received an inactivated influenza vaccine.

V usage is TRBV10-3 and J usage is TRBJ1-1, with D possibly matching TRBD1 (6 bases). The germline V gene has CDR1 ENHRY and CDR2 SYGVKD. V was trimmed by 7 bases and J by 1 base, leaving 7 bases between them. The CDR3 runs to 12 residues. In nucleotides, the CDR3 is TGTGCCATCAAACAGGGGAACACTGAAGCTTTCTTT. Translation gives CAIKQGNTEAFF.

The CDR3 coding sequence is TGCAGTGCTAGAAGGGGGACAGGGGGCGCGGCCAATCAGCCCCAGCATTTT. Residues: CSARRGTGGAANQPQHF. The chain is built from TRBV20-1 and TRBJ1-5; 12 nucleotides match TRBD1. Germline trimming cut 2 bases from V and 3 bases from J; bases unmatched to any gene: 8. This CDR3 contains 17 residues. CDR1 is DFQATT and CDR2 is SNEGSKA in the germline V gene (reference sequence).

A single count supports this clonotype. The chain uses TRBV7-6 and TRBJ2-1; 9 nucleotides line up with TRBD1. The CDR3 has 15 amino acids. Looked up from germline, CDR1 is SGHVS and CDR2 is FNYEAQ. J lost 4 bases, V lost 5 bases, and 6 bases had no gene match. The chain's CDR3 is CASSMGQGRYNEQFF. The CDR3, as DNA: TGTGCCAGCAGCATGGGACAGGGCAGGTACAATGAGCAGTTCTTC.

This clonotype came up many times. The CDR3, as DNA: TGCAGCGTTGAAGATCTAGCGGGAGGTCACAATGAGCAGTTCTTC. It yields the protein CSVEDLAGGHNEQFF. The chain is built from TRBV29-1 and TRBJ2-1; 11 bases agree with TRBD2. The germline V gene has CDR1 SQVTM and CDR2 ANQGSEA. CDR3 length: 15 residues. V shed 0 bases and J 5 bases; nucleotides not matched to a gene: 3.

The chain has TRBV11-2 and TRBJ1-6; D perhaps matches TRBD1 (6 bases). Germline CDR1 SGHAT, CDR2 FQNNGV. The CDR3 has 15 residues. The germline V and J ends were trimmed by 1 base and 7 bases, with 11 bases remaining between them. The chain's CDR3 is CASSLVSGGNSPLHF. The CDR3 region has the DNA TGTGCCAGCAGCTTAGTTTCGGGGGGCAATTCACCCCTCCACTTT.

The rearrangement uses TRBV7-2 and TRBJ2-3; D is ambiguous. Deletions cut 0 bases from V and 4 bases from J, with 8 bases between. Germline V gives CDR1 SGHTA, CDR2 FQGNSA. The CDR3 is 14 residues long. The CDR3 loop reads CASSLAMQSDTQYF. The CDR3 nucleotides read TGTGCCAGCAGCTTAGCGATGCAGTCAGATACGCAGTATTTT.

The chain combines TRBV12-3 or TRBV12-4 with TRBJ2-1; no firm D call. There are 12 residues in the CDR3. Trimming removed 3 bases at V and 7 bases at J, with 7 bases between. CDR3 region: CASSFGENEQFF. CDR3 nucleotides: TGTGCCAGCAGTTTCGGTGAGAATGAGCAGTTCTTC.

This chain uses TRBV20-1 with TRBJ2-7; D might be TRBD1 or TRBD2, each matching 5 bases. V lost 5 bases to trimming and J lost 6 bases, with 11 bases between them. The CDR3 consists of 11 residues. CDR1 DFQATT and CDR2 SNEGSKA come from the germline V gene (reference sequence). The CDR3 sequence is CSARDPPEQYF. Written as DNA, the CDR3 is TGCAGTGCTCGGGACCCCCCCGAGCAGTACTTC.

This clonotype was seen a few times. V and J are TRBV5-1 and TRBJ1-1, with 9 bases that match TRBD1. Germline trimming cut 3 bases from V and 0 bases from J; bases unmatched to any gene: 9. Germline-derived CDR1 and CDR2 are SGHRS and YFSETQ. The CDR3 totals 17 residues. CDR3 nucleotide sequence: TGCGCCAGCAGCTGGACAGGGGATGGGAGGATGAACACTGAAGCTTTCTTT. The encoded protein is CASSWTGDGRMNTEAFF.

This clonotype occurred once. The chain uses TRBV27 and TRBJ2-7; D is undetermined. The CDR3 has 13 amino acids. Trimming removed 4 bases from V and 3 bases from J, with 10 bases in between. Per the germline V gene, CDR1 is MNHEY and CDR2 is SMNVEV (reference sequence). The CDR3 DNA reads TGTGCCAGCAGTTGGAGTTTCGGCTACGAGCAGTACTTC. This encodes CASSWSFGYEQYF.

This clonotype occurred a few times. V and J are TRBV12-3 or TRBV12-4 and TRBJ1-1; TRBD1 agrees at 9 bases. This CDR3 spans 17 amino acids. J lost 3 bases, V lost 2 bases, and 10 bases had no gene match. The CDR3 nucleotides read TGTGCCAGCAGTTTATCTGGGACAGGGTTTTCGTACACTGAAGCTTTCTTT. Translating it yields CASSLSGTGFSYTEAFF.

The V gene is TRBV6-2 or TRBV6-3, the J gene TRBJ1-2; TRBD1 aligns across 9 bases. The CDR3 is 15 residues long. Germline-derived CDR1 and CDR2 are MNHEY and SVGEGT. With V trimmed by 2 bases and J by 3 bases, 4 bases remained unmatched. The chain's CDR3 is CASSYGTGKDYGYTF. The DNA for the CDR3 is TGTGCCAGCAGTTACGGGACAGGGAAGGACTATGGCTACACCTTC.

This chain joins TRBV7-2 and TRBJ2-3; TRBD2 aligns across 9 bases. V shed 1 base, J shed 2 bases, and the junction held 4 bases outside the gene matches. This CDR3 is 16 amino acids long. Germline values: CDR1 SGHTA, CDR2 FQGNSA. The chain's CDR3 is CASSLEGGRVTDTQYF. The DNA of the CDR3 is TGTGCCAGCAGCTTAGAAGGCGGGAGGGTCACAGATACGCAGTATTTT.

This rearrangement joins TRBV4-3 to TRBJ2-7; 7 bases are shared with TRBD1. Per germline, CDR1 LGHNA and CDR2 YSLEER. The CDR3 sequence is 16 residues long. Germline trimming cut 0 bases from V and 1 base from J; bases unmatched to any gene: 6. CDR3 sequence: CASSQDITGVSYEQYF. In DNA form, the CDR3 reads TGCGCCAGCAGCCAAGATATAACAGGGGTTTCCTACGAGCAGTACTTC.

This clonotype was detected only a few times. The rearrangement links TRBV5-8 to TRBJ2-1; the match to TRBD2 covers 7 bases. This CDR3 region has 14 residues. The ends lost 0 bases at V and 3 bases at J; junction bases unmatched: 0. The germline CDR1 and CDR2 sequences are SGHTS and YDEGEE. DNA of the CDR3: TGTGCCAGCAGCTTGGCTAGCGGCTACAATGAGCAGTTCTTC. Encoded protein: CASSLASGYNEQFF.

The CDR3 loop is CASSLFTSGPNTQYF. Written as DNA, the CDR3 is TGTGCCAGCAGTTTATTTACTAGCGGCCCGAATACGCAGTATTTT. V and J are TRBV27 and TRBJ2-3; 8 nucleotides align to TRBD2. In germline, CDR1 is MNHEY, CDR2 SMNVEV (reference sequence). V shed 1 base, J shed 7 bases, and the junction held 7 bases outside the gene matches. The CDR3 is 15 residues long.

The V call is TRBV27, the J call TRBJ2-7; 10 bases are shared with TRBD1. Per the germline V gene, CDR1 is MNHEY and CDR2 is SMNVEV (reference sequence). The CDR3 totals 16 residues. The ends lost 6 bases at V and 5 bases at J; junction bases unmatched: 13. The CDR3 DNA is TGTGCCAGCAGACCTAAAACGTGGACAGGGGGTAACGAGCAGTACTTC. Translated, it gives CASRPKTWTGGNEQYF.

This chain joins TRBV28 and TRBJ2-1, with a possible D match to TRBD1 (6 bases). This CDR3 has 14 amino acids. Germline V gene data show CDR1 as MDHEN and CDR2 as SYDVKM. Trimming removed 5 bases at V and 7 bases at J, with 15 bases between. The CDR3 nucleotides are TGTGCCAGCAGTCCCTCCCCGCAGGGGAATGAGCAGTTCTTC. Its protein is CASSPSPQGNEQFF.

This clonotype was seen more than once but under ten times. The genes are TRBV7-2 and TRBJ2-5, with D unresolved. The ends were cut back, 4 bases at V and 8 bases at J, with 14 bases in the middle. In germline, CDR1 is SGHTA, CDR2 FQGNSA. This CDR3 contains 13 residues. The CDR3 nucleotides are TGTGCCAGCAGCTCGGCTACTACGGGTACCCAGTACTTC. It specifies CASSSATTGTQYF.

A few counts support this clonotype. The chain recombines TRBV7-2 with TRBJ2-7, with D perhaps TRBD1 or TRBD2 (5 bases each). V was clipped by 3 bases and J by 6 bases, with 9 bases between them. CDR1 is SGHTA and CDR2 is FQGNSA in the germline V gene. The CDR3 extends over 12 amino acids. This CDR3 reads CASSFVGTEQYF. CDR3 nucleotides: TGTGCCAGCAGCTTTGTGGGGACCGAGCAGTACTTC.

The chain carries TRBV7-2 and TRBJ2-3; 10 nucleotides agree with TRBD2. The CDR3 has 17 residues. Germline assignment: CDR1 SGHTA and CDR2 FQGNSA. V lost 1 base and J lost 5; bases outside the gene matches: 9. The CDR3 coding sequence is TGTGCCAGCAGCTTAGTGGCTAGCGGGAGTCGGTTAGATACGCAGTATTTT. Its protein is CASSLVASGSRLDTQYF.

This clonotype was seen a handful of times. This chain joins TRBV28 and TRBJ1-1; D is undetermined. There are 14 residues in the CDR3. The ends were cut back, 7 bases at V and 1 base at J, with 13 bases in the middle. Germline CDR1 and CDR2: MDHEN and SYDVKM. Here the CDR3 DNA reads TGTGCCAGCACCTGGAGAAACCCGAACACTGAAGCTTTCTTT. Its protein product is CASTWRNPNTEAFF.

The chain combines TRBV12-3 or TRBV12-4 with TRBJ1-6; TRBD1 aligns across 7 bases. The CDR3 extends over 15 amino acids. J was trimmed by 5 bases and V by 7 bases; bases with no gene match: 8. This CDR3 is CASTLGGGHNSPLHF. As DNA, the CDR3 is TGTGCCAGCACCTTGGGAGGGGGCCATAATTCACCCCTCCACTTT.